These 20 T cell receptor beta chains share one sample of origin, sequenced in a study of cytomegalovirus exposure and HLA in healthy donors. The PCR contained 60 Vbeta and 13 Jbeta primers. Clones were sequenced by immunoSEQ multiplex PCR, and TCRdb holds only the in-frame ones, with some missing. Of 200,000 to 300,000 clones listed, about 80% were seen once; the top ten hold 8%. The specimen was PBMCs. The receptors were gathered from an older woman in good health and CMV-seropositive.

The V and J genes are TRBV28 and TRBJ2-4, with 7 bases that match TRBD1. The germline V gene encodes CDR1 MDHEN and CDR2 SYDVKM. The CDR3 spans 14 residues. V shed 5 bases, J shed 6 bases, and the junction held 7 bases outside the gene matches. The CDR3 is CASSRGTDGNIQYF. Here the CDR3 DNA reads TGTGCCAGCAGTAGAGGGACAGATGGAAACATTCAGTACTTC.

The chain employs TRBV10-3 and TRBJ2-1, with a weak D call TRBD1 (5 bases). Looked up from germline, CDR1 is ENHRY and CDR2 is SYGVKD. The V end was cut by 7 bases, the J end by 4 bases, with 11 bases between. The CDR3 totals 13 residues. The CDR3 bases are TGTGCCATCACCTCTGGGGCTTACAATGAGCAGTTCTTC. Residues: CAITSGAYNEQFF.

This clone has a handful of counts. The chain recombines TRBV6-1 with TRBJ1-1, with 11 bases aligning to TRBD1. Losses at the gene ends were 6 bases for V and 4 bases for J; bases not matched to a gene: 4. This CDR3 contains 14 residues. CDR1 is MNHNS and CDR2 is SASEGT in the germline V gene. This CDR3 reads CASRAGTGGTEAFF. The CDR3 DNA is TGTGCCAGCAGAGCCGGGACAGGGGGCACTGAAGCTTTCTTT.

Details on this clone: The junction departs from germline at one end; a sequencing error may be responsible. This sample includes further DNA sequences coding for the same CDR3. J is TRBJ2-2 and V is TRBV14; TRBD2 might be the D (5 bases). The CDR3 spans 14 residues. Germline CDR1 reads SGHDN; CDR2 reads FVKESK. Here the CDR3 DNA reads TGTGCCAGCAGCCAAGATCGTAACACCGGGGAGCTGTTCTTT. Translated: CASSQDRNTGELFF.

The V gene is TRBV29-1, the J gene TRBJ2-3; TRBD2 matches 7 bases. The CDR3 sequence is 16 residues long. V lost 0 bases, J lost 2 bases, and 8 bases stayed unmatched. In germline, CDR1 is SQVTM, CDR2 ANQGSEA. The CDR3: CSVEDLAEDSTDTQYF. In DNA, the CDR3 is TGCAGCGTTGAAGATCTAGCGGAAGATTCCACAGATACGCAGTATTTT.

The rearrangement uses TRBV6-6 and TRBJ1-2; D is unresolved. V gave up 6 bases and J gave up 8 bases, with 13 bases separating them. Germline-derived CDR1 and CDR2 are MNHNY and SVGAGI (reference sequence). The CDR3 runs to 12 residues. CDR3 region: CASRRTGEGYTF. Written as DNA, the CDR3 is TGTGCCAGCAGGAGGACGGGAGAAGGCTACACCTTC.

The chain recombines TRBV13 with TRBJ1-2; 7 positions match TRBD1. The CDR3 contains 15 residues. V was pared by 1 base and J by 1 base, with 3 bases of the junction left unmatched. CDR1 and CDR2 from the germline V gene are PRHDT and FYEKMQ (reference sequence). The CDR3, as DNA: TGTGCCAGCAGCTTAGCGGCAGGGGGTAACTATGGCTACACCTTC. Its protein is CASSLAAGGNYGYTF.

This clone was seen only a few times. The chain uses TRBV9 and TRBJ2-5; the match to TRBD1 covers 7 bases. CDR3 size: 15 residues. Germline-derived CDR1 and CDR2 are SGDLS and YYNGEE. The J segment lost 5 bases and the V segment lost 3 bases, leaving 10 bases of the junction unmatched. This CDR3 reads CASSAKQGIGETQYF. The CDR3 DNA reads as TGTGCCAGCAGCGCCAAACAGGGGATCGGGGAGACCCAGTACTTC.

The V and J genes are TRBV2 and TRBJ2-7, with D perhaps matching TRBD1 (5 bases). The V and J ends lost 2 bases and 3 bases respectively, with 5 bases between them. The germline CDR1 and CDR2 sequences are SNHLY and FYNNEI. This CDR3 comprises 12 residues. CDR3 nucleotide sequence: TGTGCCAGCAGTGAACAGGGCTACGAGCAGTACTTC. This encodes CASSEQGYEQYF.

DNA for the CDR3: TGCGCCAGCAGCTTGGCGGGTCGTGGGGGCCACGAGCAGTACTTC. It encodes CASSLAGRGGHEQYF. The V gene is TRBV5-1, the J gene TRBJ2-7; D possibly corresponds to TRBD1 (6 bases). Between the trimmed V and J ends, which lost 0 bases and 5 bases, there was a span of 15 bases. CDR3 length: 15 residues. Germline CDR1 reads SGHRS; CDR2 reads YFSETQ.

This chain uses TRBV4-1 with TRBJ2-2, with unresolved D. The CDR3 runs 13 residues. Trimming shortened V by 1 base and J by 6 bases, and 6 bases separated the two germline ends. CDR1 is MGHRA, CDR2 YSYEKL, per germline. For the CDR3, the DNA is TGCGCCAGCAGCCAAGGTTCCTCCGGGGAGCTGTTTTTT. The encoded protein is CASSQGSSGELFF.

This chain connects TRBV7-9 to TRBJ1-2, with TRBD1 matching 9 bases. In germline, CDR1 is SEHNR, CDR2 FQNEAQ (reference sequence). Losses at the gene ends were 6 bases for V and 5 bases for J; bases not matched to a gene: 4. The CDR3 has 13 residues. In DNA, the CDR3 is TGTGCCAGCAGTTGGGACAGGGCTTATGGCTACACCTTC. Encoded protein: CASSWDRAYGYTF. Looking up the rest from reference TRBV7-9 and TRBJ1-2 gives the full variable domain: DTGVSQNPRHKITKRGQNVTFRCDPISEHNRLYWYRQTLGQGPEFLTYFQNEAQLEKSRLLSDRFSAERPKGSFSTLEIQRTEQGDSAMYLCASSWDRAYGYTFGSGTRLTVV.

V gene TRBV5-1 combines with J gene TRBJ2-1; tentatively, D is TRBD1 (5 bases). The V end was cut by 4 bases, the J end by 7 bases, with 12 bases between. Germline lookup yields CDR1 SGHRS and CDR2 YFSETQ. The CDR3 extends over 13 amino acids. CDR3 DNA: TGCGCCAGCAGCCTAGGGGTCAAGAATGAGCAGTTCTTC. This translates into CASSLGVKNEQFF.

The rearrangement joins TRBV7-9 to TRBJ2-4, with D uncertain. The CDR3 is made up of 15 amino acids. Germline V gives CDR1 SEHNR, CDR2 FQNEAQ (reference sequence). Trimming shortened V by 4 bases and J by 7 bases, and 17 bases separated the two germline ends. The CDR3 spells CASSSTSRNVNIQYF. The CDR3 region has the DNA TGTGCCAGCAGCTCTACAAGCAGGAACGTGAACATTCAGTACTTC.

The sample holds a few counts of this clone. This chain connects TRBV18 to TRBJ2-5; 11 positions agree with TRBD2. The better agreement between TRBJ2-7 and the DNA end casts doubt on the J call. The germline V gene encodes CDR1 KGHSH and CDR2 LQKENI. The CDR3 consists of 15 residues. CDR3 nucleotide sequence: TGTGCCAGCTCACCTACTAGCGGGAGCTCCTACGAGCAGTACTTC. This translates into CASSPTSGSSYEQYF.

The J gene is TRBJ2-1, the V gene TRBV29-1, with D tentatively TRBD2 (6 bases). V gave up 4 bases and J gave up 11 bases, with 15 bases separating them. CDR1 and CDR2 from the germline V gene are SQVTM and ANQGSEA. The CDR3 covers 12 residues. The CDR3 loop reads CSVVSTSLQQFF. The CDR3 nucleotides are TGCAGCGTTGTATCGACTAGTTTACAGCAGTTCTTC.

This chain connects TRBV19 to TRBJ1-5; no clear D gene. Germline V lookup: CDR1 LNHDA, CDR2 SQIVND (reference sequence). The CDR3 sequence is 13 residues long. V was trimmed by 6 bases and J by 3 bases, leaving 9 bases between them. Written as DNA, the CDR3 is TGTGCCAGTAGCCGGGGTTACAATCAGCCCCAGCATTTT. Encoded protein: CASSRGYNQPQHF.

In its sample, this clone was seen once. The chain couples TRBV2 to TRBJ1-3, with TRBD1 matching over 8 bases. V shed 6 bases, J shed 9 bases, and the junction held 4 bases outside the gene matches. Germline loops: CDR1 SNHLY, CDR2 FYNNEI. The CDR3 totals 12 residues. The CDR3 loop is CASRGTGRTIYF. CDR3 bases: TGTGCCAGCAGGGGGACAGGACGCACCATATATTTT. The full variable domain, rest sourced from reference TRBV2 and TRBJ1-3, is EPEVTQTPSHQVTQMGQEVILRCVPISNHLYFYWYRQILGQKVEFLVSFYNNEISEKSEIFDDQFSVERPDGSNFTLKIRSTKLEDSAMYFCASRGTGRTIYFGEGSWLTVV.

The chain carries TRBV5-1 and TRBJ2-1; tentative D call: TRBD2 (6 bases). The germline CDR1 and CDR2 sequences are SGHRS and YFSETQ. This CDR3 is 12 amino acids long. Between the trimmed V and J ends, which lost 4 bases and 7 bases, there was a span of 9 bases. Here the CDR3 DNA reads TGCGCCAGCAGCCCCGGACTAAATGAGCAGTTCTTC. Amino acid sequence: CASSPGLNEQFF. Full variable domain (rest looked up from reference TRBV5-1 and TRBJ2-1): KAGVTQTPRYLIKTRGQQVTLSCSPISGHRSVSWYQQTPGQGLQFLFEYFSETQRNKGNFPGRFSGRQFSNSRSEMNVSTLELGDSALYLCASSPGLNEQFFGPGTRLTVL.

The V and J genes are TRBV9 and TRBJ2-6; no reliable D call. CDR3 length: 18 amino acids. Germline CDR1 SGDLS, CDR2 YYNGEE. The ends were cut back, 2 bases at V and 0 bases at J, with 15 bases in the middle. CDR3 DNA: TGTGCCAGCAGCGTGGATCCGGGTTGGTCCTCTGGGGCCAACGTCCTGACTTTC. It specifies CASSVDPGWSSGANVLTF.